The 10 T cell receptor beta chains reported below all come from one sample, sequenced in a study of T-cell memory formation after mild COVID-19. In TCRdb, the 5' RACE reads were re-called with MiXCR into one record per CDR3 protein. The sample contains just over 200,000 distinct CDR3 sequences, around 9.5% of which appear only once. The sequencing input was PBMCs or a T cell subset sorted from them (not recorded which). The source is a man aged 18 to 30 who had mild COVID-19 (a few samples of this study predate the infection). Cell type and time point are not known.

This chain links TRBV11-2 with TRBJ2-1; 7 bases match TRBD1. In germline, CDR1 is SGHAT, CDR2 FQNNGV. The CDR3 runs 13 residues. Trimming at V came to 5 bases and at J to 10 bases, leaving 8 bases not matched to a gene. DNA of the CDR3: TGTGCCAGCAGCATATTCCGGGACAGAGAGCAGTTCTTC. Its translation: CASSIFRDREQFF.

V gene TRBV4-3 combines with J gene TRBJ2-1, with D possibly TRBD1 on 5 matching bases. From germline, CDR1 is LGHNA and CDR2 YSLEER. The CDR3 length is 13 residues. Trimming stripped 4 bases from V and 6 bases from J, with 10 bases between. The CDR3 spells CASSLRRGNEQFF. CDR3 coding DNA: TGCGCCAGCAGCCTCCGTAGGGGCAATGAGCAGTTCTTC.

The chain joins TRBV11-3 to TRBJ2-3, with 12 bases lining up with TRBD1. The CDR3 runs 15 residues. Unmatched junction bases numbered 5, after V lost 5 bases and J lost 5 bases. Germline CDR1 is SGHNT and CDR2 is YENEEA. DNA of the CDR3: TGTGCCAGCAGCCCGGGACAGGGGGCCGTAGATACGCAGTATTTT. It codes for CASSPGQGAVDTQYF.

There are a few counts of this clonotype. CDR3 DNA: TGTGCCAGCAGTTTGTCAGGGACGCAAGAGACCCAGTACTTC. Amino acid sequence: CASSLSGTQETQYF. This chain links TRBV12-3 or TRBV12-4 with TRBJ2-5; D is possibly TRBD1 or TRBD2 (5 bases each). This CDR3 region has 14 residues. Trimming took 3 bases from V and 2 from J, leaving 10 bases between them.

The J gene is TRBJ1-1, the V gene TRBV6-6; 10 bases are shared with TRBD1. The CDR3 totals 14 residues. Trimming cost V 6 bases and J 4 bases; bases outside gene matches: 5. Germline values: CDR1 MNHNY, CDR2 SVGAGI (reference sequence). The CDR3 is CASRSGTGVTEAFF. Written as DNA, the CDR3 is TGTGCCAGCAGGTCCGGGACAGGGGTCACTGAAGCTTTCTTT.

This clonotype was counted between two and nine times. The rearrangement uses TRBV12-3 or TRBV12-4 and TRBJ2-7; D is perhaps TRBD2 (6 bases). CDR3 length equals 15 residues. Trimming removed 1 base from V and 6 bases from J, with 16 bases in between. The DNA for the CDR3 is TGTGCCAGCAGTTTAGTTTCGGGGGTGGGGGGCGAGCAGTACTTC. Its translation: CASSLVSGVGGEQYF.

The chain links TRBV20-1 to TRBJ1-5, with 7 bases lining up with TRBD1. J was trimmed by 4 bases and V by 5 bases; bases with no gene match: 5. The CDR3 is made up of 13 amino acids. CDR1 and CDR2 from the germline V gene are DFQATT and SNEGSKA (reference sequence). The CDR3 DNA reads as TGCAGTGCTCGGGGACAGATTAATCAGCCCCAGCATTTT. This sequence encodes CSARGQINQPQHF.

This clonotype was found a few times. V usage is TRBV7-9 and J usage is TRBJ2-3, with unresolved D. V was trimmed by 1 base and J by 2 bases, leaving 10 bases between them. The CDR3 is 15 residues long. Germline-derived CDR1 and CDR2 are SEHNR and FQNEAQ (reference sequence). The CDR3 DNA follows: TGTGCCAGCAGCTTAGGGGATAGGTTCACAGATACGCAGTATTTT. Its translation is CASSLGDRFTDTQYF. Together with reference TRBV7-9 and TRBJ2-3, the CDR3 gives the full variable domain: DTGVSQNPRHKITKRGQNVTFRCDPISEHNRLYWYRQTLGQGPEFLTYFQNEAQLEKSRLLSDRFSAERPKGSFSTLEIQRTEQGDSAMYLCASSLGDRFTDTQYFGPGTRLTVL.

In nucleotides, the CDR3 is TGTGCCAGCAGTATGACTAGGGCCAACGTCCTGACTTTC. This sequence encodes CASSMTRANVLTF. The chain couples TRBV12-3 or TRBV12-4 to TRBJ2-6, with a tentative D call TRBD2 (5 bases). Trimming cost V 5 bases and J 5 bases, with 7 bases left between them. The CDR3 contains 13 residues.

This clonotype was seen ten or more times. DNA for the CDR3: TGCAGTGCTGCCGGAGAGGGTGATGAGCAGTTCTTC. It yields the protein CSAAGEGDEQFF. This chain joins TRBV20-1 and TRBJ2-1; D may be TRBD2 (5 bases). Germline loops: CDR1 DFQATT, CDR2 SNEGSKA (reference sequence). The ends were cut back, 5 bases at V and 8 bases at J, with 13 bases in the middle. The CDR3 is made up of 12 amino acids.